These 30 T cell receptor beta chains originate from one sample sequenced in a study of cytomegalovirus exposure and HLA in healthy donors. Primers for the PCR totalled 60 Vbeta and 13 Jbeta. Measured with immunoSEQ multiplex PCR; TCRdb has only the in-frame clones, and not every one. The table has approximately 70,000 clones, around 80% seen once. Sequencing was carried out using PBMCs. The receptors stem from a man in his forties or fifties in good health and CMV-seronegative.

CDR3 amino acids: CASSYSTWETQYF. CDR3 sequence (DNA): TGTGCCAGCAGTTACTCGACTTGGGAGACCCAGTACTTC. The rearrangement links TRBV6-5 to TRBJ2-5; no clear D gene. This CDR3 spans 13 amino acids. The ends were cut back, 0 bases at V and 5 bases at J, with 7 bases in the middle. From germline, CDR1 is MNHEY and CDR2 SVGAGI.

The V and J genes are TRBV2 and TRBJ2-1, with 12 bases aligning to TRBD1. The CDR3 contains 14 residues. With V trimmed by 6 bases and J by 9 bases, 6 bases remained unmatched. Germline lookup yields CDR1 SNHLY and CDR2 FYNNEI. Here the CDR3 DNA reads TGTGCCAGCAGGAGGGACAGGGGGCTTGGTGAGCAGTTCTTC. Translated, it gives CASRRDRGLGEQFF.

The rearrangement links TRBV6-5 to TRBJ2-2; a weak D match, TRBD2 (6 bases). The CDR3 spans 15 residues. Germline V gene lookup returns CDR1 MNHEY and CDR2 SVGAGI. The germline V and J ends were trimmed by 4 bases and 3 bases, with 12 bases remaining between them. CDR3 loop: CASSSGRSDTGELFF. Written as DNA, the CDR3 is TGTGCCAGCAGTTCAGGGAGGTCAGACACCGGGGAGCTGTTTTTT.

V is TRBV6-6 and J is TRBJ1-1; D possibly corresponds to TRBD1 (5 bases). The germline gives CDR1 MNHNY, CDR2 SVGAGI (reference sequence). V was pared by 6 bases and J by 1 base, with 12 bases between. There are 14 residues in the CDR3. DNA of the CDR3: TGTGCCAGCAGCAGTTTGGGGGGGAACACTGAAGCTTTCTTT. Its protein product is CASSSLGGNTEAFF.

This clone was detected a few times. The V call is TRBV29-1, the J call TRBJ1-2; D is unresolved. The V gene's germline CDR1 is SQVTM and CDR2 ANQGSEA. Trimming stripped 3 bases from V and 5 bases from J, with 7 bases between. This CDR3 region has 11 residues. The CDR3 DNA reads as TGCAGCGTTGACCGGGGATATGGCTACACCTTC. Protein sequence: CSVDRGYGYTF.

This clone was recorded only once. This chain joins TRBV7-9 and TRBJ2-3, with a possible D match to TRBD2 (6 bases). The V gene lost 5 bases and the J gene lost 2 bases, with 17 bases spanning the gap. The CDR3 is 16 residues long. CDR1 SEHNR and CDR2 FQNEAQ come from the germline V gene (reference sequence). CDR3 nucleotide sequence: TGTGCCAGCAGCCCCACCCGGGGAGGTGACACAGATACGCAGTATTTT. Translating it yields CASSPTRGGDTDTQYF.

The CDR3 region has the DNA TGTGCCAGCAGCTTTTTTGGGAGGCTAGCGGGGGGGGGTACGCAGTATTTT. Protein product: CASSFFGRLAGGGTQYF. The V gene is TRBV5-6, the J gene TRBJ2-3; the match to TRBD2 covers 12 bases. V shed 2 bases and J 8 bases; nucleotides not matched to a gene: 12. Germline CDR1 reads SGHDT; CDR2 reads YYEEEE. The length of the CDR3 is 17 residues.

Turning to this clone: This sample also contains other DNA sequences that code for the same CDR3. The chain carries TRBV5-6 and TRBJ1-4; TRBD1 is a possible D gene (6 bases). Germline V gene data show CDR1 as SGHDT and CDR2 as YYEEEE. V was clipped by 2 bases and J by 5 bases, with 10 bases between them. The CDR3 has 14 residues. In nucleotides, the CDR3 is TGTGCCAGCAGCTTACAGGGTCCCAATGAAAAACTGTTTTTT. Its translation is CASSLQGPNEKLFF.

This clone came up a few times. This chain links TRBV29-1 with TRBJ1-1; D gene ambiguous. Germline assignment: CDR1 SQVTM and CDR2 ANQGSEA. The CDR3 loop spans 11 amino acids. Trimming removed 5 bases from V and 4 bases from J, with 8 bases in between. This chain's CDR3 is CSVQWSTEAFF. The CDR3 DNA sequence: TGCAGCGTTCAGTGGAGCACTGAAGCTTTCTTT. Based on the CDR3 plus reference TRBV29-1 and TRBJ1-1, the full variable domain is SAVISQKPSRDICQRGTSLTIQCQVDSQVTMMFWYRQQPGQSLTLIATANQGSEATYESGFVIDKFPISRPNLTFSTLTVSNMSPEDSSIYLCSVQWSTEAFFGQGTRLTVV.

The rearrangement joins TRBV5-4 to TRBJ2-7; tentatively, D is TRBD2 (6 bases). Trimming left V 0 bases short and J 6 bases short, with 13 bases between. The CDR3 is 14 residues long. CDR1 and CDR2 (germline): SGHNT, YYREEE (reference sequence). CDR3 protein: CASSLAGGTGEQYF. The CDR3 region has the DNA TGTGCCAGCAGCTTGGCCGGCGGGACGGGCGAGCAGTACTTC.

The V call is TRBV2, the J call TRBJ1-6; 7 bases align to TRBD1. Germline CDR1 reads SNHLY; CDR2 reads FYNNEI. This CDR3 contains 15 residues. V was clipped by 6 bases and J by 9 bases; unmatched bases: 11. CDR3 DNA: TGTGCCAGCAGCAGACAGGGAACCGATGGTTCACCCCTCCACTTT. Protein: CASSRQGTDGSPLHF.

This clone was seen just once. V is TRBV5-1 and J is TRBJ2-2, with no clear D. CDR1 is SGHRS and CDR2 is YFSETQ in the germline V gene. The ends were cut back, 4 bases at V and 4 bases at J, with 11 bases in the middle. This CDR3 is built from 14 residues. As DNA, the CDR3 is TGCGCCAGCAGCGCTGCCTTCGGCACCGGGGAGCTGTTTTTT. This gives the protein CASSAAFGTGELFF.

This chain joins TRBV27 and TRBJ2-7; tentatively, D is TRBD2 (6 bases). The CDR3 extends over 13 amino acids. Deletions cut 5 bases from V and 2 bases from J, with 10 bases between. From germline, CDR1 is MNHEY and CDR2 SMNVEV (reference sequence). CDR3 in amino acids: CASSPGLTYEQYF. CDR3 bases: TGTGCCAGCAGTCCGGGACTTACCTACGAGCAGTACTTC.

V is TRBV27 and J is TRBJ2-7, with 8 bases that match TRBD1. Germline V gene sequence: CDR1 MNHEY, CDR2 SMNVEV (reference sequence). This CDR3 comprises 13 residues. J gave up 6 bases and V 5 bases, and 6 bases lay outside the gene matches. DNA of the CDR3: TGTGCCAGCAGTCCTATCCAGGGGGCCGAGCAGTACTTC. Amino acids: CASSPIQGAEQYF.

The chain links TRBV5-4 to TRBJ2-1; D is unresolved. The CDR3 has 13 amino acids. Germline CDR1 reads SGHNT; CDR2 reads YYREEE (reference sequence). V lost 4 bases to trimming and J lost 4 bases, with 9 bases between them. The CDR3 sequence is CASSQAQYNEQFF. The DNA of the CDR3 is TGTGCCAGCAGCCAGGCCCAGTACAATGAGCAGTTCTTC.

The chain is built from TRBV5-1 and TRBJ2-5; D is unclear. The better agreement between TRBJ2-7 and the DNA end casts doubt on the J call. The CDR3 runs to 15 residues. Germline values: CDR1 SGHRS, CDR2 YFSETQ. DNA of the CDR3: TGCGCCAGCAGCTTTGAACCCACGTCTTTCTACGAGCAGTACTTC. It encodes CASSFEPTSFYEQYF.

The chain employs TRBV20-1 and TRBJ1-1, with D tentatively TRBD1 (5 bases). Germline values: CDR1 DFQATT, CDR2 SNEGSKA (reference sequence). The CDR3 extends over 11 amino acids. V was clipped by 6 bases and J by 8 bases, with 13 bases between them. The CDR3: CSARRGQEAFF. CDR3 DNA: TGCAGTGCGCGGCGGGGCCAGGAAGCTTTCTTT.

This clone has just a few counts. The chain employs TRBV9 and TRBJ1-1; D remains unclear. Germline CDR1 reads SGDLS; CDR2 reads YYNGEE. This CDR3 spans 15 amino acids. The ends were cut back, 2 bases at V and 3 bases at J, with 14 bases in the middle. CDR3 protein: CASSVKAGYDTEAFF. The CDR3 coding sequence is TGTGCCAGCAGCGTTAAAGCAGGCTACGACACTGAAGCTTTCTTT.

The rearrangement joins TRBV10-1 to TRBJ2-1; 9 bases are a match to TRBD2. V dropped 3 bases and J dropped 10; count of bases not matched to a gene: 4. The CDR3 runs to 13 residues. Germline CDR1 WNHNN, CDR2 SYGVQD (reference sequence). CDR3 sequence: CASSDGGRGEQFF. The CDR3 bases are TGCGCCAGCAGTGACGGCGGGAGGGGGGAGCAGTTCTTC.

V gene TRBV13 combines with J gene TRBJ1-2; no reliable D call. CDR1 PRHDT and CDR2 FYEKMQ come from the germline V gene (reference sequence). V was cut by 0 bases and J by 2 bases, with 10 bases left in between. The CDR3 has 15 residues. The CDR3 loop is CASSLGALINYGYTF. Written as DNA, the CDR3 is TGTGCCAGCAGCTTAGGGGCCCTCATCAACTATGGCTACACCTTC.

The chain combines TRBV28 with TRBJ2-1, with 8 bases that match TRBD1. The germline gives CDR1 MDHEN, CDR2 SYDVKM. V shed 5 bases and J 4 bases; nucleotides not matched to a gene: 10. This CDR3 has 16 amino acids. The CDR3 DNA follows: TGTGCCAGCAGTCCCTCCGGGACAGGAATATACAATGAGCAGTTCTTC. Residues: CASSPSGTGIYNEQFF.

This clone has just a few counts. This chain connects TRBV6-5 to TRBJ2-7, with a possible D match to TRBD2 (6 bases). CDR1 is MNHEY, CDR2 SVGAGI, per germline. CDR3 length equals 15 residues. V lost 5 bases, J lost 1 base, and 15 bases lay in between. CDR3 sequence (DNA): TGTGCCAGCAGTCGGGACGGGAGTCTGTCCTACGAGCAGTACTTC. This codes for CASSRDGSLSYEQYF.

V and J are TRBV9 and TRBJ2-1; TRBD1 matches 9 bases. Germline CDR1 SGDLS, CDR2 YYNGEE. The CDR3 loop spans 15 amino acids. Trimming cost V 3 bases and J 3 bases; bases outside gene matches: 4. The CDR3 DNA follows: TGTGCCAGCAGCGAAGGGACAGGGAGCTACAATGAGCAGTTCTTC. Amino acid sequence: CASSEGTGSYNEQFF.

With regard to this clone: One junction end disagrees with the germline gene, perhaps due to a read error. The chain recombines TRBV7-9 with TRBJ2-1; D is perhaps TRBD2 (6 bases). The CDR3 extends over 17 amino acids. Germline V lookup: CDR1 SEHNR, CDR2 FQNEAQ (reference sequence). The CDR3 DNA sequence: TGTTCCAGCAGCTTAGTCGCGGGGACCGGCGGTAACAATGAGCAGTTCTTC. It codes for CSSSLVAGTGGNNEQFF. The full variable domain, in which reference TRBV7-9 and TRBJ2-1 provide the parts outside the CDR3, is DTGVSQNPRHKITKRGQNVTFRCDPISEHNRLYWYRQTLGQGPEFLTYFQNEAQLEKSRLLSDRFSAERPKGSFSTLEIQRTEQGDSAMYLCSSSLVAGTGGNNEQFFGPGTRLTVL.

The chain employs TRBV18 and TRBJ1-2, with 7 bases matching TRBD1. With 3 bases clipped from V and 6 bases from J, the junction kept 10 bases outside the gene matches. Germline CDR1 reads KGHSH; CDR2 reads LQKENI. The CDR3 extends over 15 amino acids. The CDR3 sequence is CASSPTQRQGHGYTF. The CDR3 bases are TGTGCCAGCTCACCCACCCAGCGACAGGGCCATGGCTACACCTTC.

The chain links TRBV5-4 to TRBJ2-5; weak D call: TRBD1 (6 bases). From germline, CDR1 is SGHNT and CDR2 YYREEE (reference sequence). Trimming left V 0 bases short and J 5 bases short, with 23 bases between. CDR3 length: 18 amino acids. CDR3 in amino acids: CASSLGAGFGVGGETQYF. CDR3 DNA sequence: TGTGCCAGCAGCTTGGGGGCGGGTTTTGGGGTTGGGGGCGAGACCCAGTACTTC.

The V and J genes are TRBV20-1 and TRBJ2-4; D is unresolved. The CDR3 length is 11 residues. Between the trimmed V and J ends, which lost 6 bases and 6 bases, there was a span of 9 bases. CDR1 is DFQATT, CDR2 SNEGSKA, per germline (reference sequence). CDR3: CSARTGNIQYF. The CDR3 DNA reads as TGCAGTGCCAGAACTGGAAACATTCAGTACTTC.

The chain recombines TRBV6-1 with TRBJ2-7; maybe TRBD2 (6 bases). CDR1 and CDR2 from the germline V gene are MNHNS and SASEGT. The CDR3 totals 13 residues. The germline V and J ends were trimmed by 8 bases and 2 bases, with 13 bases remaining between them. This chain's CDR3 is CASHRRGTYEQYF. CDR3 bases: TGTGCCAGCCACCGGAGGGGAACCTACGAGCAGTACTTC.

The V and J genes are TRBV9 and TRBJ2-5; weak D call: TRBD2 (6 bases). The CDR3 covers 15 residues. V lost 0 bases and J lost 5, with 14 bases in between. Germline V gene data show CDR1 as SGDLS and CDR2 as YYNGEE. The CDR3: CASSVGAVEGETQYF. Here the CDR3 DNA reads TGTGCCAGCAGCGTAGGAGCGGTGGAGGGTGAGACCCAGTACTTC.

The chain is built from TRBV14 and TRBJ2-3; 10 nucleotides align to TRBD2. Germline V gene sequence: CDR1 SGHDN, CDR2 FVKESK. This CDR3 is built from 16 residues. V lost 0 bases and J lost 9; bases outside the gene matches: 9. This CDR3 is CASSQDLTASGRTQYF. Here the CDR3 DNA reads TGTGCCAGCAGCCAAGATCTGACGGCTAGCGGGAGAACGCAGTATTTT.